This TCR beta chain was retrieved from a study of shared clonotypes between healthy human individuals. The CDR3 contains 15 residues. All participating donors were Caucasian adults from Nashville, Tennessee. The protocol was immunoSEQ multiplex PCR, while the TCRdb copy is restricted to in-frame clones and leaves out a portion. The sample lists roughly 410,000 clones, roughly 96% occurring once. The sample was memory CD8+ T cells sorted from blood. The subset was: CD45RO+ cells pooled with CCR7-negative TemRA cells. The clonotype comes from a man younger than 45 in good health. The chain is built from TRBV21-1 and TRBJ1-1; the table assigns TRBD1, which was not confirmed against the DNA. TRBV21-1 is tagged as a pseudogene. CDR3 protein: CASSKRQGWDTEAFF. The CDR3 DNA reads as TGTGCCAGCAGCAAGAGACAGGGGTGGGACACTGAAGCTTTCTTT.